The following is a TCR beta chain sequence with its context. This specimen comes from a study of blood T cells in healthy people across ages. Peripheral blood was drawn, around 9.4 milliliters per donor. The second PCR ran roughly 7 to 11 cycles with a sample-barcoded 5' primer and J-beta primers. TCRdb re-called the 5' RACE reads through MiXCR, storing one row per CDR3 protein. Of 750,000 to 1,000,000 distinct CDR3 sequences listed, almost 30% are singletons. The data also belong to a second study, concerning T cells of mothers and their children.

The clonotype originates from a middle-aged woman in good health. Sample: blood.

The CDR3: CASRSGTFIGYTF. The CDR3, as DNA: TGTGCCAGCAGATCCGGGACATTCATCGGCTACACCTTC. The J gene is TRBJ1-2, the V gene TRBV6-2 or TRBV6-3, with a tentative D call TRBD1 (6 bases). Trimming left V 6 bases short and J 8 bases short, with 16 bases between. Per germline, CDR1 MNHEY and CDR2 SVGEGT. This CDR3 has 13 amino acids.